This T cell receptor (beta chain) originates from a study of identical twins. V was cut by 7 bases and J by 0 bases, with 16 bases left in between. Germline CDR1 and CDR2: SGHTA and FQGNSA. The CDR3 loop spans 16 amino acids. This clonotype was picked up a small number of times. The antigen remains undetermined. With no exceptions, donors were healthy Caucasians. Each CDR3 protein gets one entry after TCRdb re-called the 5' RACE reads with MiXCR. The repertoire holds about 250,000 distinct CDR3 sequences, with about 8% as singletons. General study points: Cord blood beta clonotypes present at high abundance carried fewer insertions; no such pattern appeared in memory repertoires. Researchers caution that invariant MAIT and iNKT cells could partly confound zero-insertion analyses.

These data are also associated with another study on yellow fever vaccine responses in identical twins.

The chain is built from TRBV7-2 and TRBJ1-3; D unclear. Source material: CD8+ T cells sorted from blood. The sequence came from a young woman in good health. The CDR3 DNA reads TGTGCCAGCACCTTCATCTCGGGCGACTCTGGAAACACCATATATTTT. Translating gives CASTFISGDSGNTIYF.